This T cell receptor (beta chain) was identified in a study of metastatic and nonmetastatic thyroid tumors (dated by TCRdb to about 2020). In the study overall: Repertoires from peripheral blood and from tumor or nodule tissue samples of malignant and benign thyroid patients were compared.

No patient had received any treatment before thyroid surgery. The study retrospectively analysed patient clinical samples collected from about 2012 to 2019 using T-cell receptor beta sequencing. Results the study describes overall, beyond this receptor: In both blood and tumor samples, malignant tumors were reported to have significantly higher TCR beta diversity than benign nodules.

The CDR3 runs 12 residues from the cysteine to the phenylalanine. Only CDR3 DNA remains: 36 bases, in frame from the first base. The junction shows trimming of 9 bases on V and 4 bases on J, plus 12 bases between the germline ends. Reading the germline V gene gives CDR1 MNHNS and CDR2 SASEGT. Preparation of the library involved PCR. Sequencing instrument: Illumina HiSeq 4000. High-throughput sequencing was used to profile the TCR beta-chain CDR3 region of every patient. From the authors' description of their analysis: The researchers built a classifier to tell apart papillary thyroid cancer patients with distant metastasis, based on CDR3 differences among clinicopathological groups. The Shannon index was used to assess repertoire diversity, and the Morisita-Horn index was used to assess tumor-blood repertoire similarity. The public reads were reanalyzed by TCRdb: fastp trimming at Q25, MiXCR alignment, in-frame beta chains only. TCRdb, not the original authors, processed these V and J calls. The sample table holds about 3,900 clones, of which more than 30% were seen once. Clones ranked in the top ten supply 48% of the sample.

This clone turned up a few times. Its antigen is currently not known. Per-nucleotide qualities are absent, and no much larger clonotype sits a single base away. The rearranged chain carries TRBV6-1 and TRBJ1-2, and the D gene may be TRBD1, 6 bases matching. Sequencing used tumor tissue. The sequence was obtained from a female donor with papillary thyroid cancer or a benign thyroid nodule (not recorded which). Some clones in this sample may be carry-over from other donors' samples. CDR3 reads: CARGGQGYGYTF. The bases are TGTGCCAGGGGGGGGCAGGGCTATGGCTACACCTTC.